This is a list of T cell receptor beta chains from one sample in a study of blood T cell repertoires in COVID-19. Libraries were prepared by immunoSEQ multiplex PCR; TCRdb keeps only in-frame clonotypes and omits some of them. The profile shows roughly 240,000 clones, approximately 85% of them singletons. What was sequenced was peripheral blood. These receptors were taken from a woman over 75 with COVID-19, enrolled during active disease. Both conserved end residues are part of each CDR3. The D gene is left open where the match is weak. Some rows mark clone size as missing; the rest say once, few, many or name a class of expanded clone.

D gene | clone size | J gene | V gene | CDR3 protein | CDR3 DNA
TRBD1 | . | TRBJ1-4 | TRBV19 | CASSVGQGPTVFF | TGTGCCAGTAGTGTCGGACAGGGGCCGACCGTGTTTTTT
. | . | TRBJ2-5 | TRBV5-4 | CASSLGGGILNQETQYF | TGTGCCAGCAGCTTGGGGGGGGGCATACTTAACCAAGAGACCCAGTACTTC
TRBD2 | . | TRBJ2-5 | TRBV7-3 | CASSLAGGFETQYF | TGTGCCAGCAGCTTAGCGGGGGGGTTTGAGACCCAGTACTTC
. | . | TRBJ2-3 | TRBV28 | CASSFDIGSDTQYF | TGTGCCAGCAGTTTTGACATTGGCAGTGATACGCAGTATTTT
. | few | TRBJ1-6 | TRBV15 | CATSRRTADNSPLHF | TGTGCCACCAGCAGGAGGACAGCAGATAATTCACCCCTCCACTTT
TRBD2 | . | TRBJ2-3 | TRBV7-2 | CASSLGGTSGDAEYF | TGTGCCAGCAGCTTAGGAGGGACTAGCGGGGACGCTGAGTATTTT
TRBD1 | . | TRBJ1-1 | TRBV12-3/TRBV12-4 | CASSTTGARAFF | TGTGCCAGCAGTACAACAGGGGCGAGGGCTTTCTTT
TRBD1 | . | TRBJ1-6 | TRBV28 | CASSPRGTGRNSPLHF | TGTGCCAGCAGTCCGCGGGGGACAGGGAGGAATTCACCCCTCCACTTT
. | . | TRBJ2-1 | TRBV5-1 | CASSLDSSYNEQFF | TGCGCCAGCAGCTTAGATAGCTCCTACAATGAGCAGTTCTTC
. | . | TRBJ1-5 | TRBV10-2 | CASTEGWDQPQHF | TGCGCCAGCACCGAGGGTTGGGATCAGCCCCAGCATTTT
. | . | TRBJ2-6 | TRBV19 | CASTPNPGAGANVLTF | TGTGCCAGTACTCCTAATCCAGGGGCCGGGGCCAACGTCCTGACTTTC
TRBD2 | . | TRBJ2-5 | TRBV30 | CAWSSGGGQETQYF | TGTGCCTGGAGTTCGGGGGGAGGGCAAGAGACCCAGTACTTC
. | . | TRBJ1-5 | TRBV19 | CASSRSGTTDNQPQHF | TGTGCCAGTAGTCGATCCGGGACAACTGATAATCAGCCCCAGCATTTT
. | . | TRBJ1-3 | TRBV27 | CASSHCQGLEWKVGNTIYF | TGTGCCAGCAGCCATTGTCAGGGTCTCGAGTGGAAAGTAGGAAACACCATATATTTT
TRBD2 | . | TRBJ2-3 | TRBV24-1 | CATSDLRRGGADTQYF | TGTGCCACCAGTGATTTGCGGCGGGGGGGCGCAGATACGCAGTATTTT